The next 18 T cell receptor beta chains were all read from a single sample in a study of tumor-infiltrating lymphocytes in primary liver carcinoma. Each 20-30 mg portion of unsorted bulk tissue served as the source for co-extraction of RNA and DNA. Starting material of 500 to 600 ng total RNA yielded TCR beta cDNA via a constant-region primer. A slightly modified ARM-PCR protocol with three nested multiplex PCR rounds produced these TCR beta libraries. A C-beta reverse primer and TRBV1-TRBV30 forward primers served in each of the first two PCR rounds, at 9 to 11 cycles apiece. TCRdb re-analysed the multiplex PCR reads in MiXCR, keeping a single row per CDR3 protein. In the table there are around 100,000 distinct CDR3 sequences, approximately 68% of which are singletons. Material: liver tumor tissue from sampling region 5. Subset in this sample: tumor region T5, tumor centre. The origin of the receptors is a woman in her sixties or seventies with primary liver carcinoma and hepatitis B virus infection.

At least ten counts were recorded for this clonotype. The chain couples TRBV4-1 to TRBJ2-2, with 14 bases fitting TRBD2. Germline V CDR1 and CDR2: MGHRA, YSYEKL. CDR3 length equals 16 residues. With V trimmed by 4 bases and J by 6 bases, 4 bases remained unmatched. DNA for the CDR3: TGCGCCAGCAGCCTCGGGACTAGCGGGAGCTCCGGGGAGCTGTTTTTT. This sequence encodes CASSLGTSGSSGELFF.

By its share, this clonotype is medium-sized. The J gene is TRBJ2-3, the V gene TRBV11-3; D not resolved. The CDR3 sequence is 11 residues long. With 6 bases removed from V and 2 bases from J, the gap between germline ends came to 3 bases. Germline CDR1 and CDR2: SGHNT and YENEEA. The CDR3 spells CASRYTDTQYF. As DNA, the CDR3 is TGTGCCAGCAGATACACAGATACGCAGTATTTT.

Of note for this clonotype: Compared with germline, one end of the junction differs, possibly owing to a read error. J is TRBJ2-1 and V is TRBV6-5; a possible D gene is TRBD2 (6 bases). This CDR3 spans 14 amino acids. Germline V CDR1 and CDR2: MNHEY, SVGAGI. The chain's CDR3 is CASALVAEVGELFF. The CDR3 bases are TGTGCCAGCGCGTTAGTAGCGGAAGTTGGTGAGCTGTTCTTC.

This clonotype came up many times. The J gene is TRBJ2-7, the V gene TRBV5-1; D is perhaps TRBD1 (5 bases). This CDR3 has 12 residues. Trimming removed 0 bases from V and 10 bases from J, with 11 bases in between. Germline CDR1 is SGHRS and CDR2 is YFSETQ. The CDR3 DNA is TGCGCCAGCAGCTTGGAGGCAGGGAAACAGTACTTC. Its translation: CASSLEAGKQYF. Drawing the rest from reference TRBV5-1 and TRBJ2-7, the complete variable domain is KAGVTQTPRYLIKTRGQQVTLSCSPISGHRSVSWYQQTPGQGLQFLFEYFSETQRNKGNFPGRFSGRQFSNSRSEMNVSTLELGDSALYLCASSLEAGKQYFGPGTRLTVT.

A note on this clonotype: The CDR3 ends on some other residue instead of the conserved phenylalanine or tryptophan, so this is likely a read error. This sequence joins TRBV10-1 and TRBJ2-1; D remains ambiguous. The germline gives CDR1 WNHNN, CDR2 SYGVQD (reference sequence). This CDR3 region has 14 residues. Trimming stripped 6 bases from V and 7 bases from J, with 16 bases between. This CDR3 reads CASSVWDTRNEQFL. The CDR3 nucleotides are TGCGCCAGCAGCGTGTGGGATACAAGGAATGAGCAGTTCTTA.

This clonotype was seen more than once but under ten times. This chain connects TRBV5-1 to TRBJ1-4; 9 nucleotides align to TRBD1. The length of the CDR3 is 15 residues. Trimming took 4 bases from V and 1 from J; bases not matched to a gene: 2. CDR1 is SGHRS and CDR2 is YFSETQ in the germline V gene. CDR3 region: CASSRQGETNEKLFF. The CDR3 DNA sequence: TGCGCCAGCAGCAGACAGGGGGAAACTAATGAAAAACTGTTTTTT.

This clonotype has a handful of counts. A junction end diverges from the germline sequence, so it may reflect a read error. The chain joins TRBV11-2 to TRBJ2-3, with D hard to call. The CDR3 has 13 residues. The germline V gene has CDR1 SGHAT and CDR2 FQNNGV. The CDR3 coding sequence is TGTGCTAGCAGCCTAGATCAAGGAGATACGCAGTATTTT. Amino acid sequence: CASSLDQGDTQYF.

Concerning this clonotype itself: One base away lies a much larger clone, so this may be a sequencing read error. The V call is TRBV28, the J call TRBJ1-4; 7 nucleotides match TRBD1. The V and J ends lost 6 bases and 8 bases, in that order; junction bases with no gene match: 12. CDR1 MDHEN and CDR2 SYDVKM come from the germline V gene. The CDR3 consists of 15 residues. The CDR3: CASSRPQGSWEKLFF. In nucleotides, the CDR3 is TGTGCCAGCAGCCGCCCACAGGGGAGTTGGGAAAAACTGTTTTTT.

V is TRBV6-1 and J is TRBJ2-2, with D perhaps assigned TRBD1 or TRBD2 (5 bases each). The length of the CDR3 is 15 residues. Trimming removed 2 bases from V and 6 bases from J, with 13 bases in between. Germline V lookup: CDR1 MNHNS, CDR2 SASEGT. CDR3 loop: CASSESVWDAGELFF. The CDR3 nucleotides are TGTGCCAGCAGTGAATCAGTATGGGACGCCGGGGAGCTGTTTTTT.

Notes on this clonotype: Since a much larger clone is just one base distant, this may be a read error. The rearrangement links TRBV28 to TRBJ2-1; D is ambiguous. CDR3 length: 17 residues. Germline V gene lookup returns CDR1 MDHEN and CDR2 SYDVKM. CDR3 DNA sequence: TGTGCCAGCAGTTCACTTGGCATGGCCTACTCCTACAATGAGCACTTCTTC. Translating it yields CASSSLGMAYSYNEHFF.

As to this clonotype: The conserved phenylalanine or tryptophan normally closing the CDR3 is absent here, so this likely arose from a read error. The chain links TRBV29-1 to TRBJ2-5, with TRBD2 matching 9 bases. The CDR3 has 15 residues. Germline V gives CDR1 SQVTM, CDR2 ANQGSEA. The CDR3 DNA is TGCAGCGTAGCCGTCCGGACTAGCGCTGAAGAGACTCAGTACTCC. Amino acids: CSVAVRTSAEETQYS.

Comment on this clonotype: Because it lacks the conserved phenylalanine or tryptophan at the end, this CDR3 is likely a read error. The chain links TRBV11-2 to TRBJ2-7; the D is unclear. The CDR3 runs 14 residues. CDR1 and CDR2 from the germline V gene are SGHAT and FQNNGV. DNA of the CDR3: TGTGCCAGCAGCTCAGCACGGAGAGCCTATGAGCAGTACCTC. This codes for CASSSARRAYEQYL.

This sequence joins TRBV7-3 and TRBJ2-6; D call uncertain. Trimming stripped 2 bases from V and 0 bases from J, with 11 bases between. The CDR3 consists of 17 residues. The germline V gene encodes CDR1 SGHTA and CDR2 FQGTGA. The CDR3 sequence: CASSLLGSASGANVLTF. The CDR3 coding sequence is TGTGCCAGCAGCTTACTGGGTAGTGCCTCTGGGGCCAACGTCCTGACTTTC.

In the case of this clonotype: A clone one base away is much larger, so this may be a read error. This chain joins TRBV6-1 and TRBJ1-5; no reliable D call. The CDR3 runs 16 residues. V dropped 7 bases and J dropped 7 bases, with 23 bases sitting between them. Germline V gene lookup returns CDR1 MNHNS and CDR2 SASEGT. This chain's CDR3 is CASTRHYPSPEQPQHF. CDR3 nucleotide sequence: TGTGCCAGCACCCGCCACTACCCTAGCCCCGAACAGCCCCAGCATTTT.

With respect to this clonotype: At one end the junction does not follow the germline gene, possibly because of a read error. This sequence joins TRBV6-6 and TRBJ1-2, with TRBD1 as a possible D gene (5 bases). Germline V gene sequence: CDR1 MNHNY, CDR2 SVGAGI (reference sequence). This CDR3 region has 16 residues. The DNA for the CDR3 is TGTGCCAGCAGTTACTCGAGTGACAGAACTGGTTATGACTACACCTTC. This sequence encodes CASSYSSDRTGYDYTF.

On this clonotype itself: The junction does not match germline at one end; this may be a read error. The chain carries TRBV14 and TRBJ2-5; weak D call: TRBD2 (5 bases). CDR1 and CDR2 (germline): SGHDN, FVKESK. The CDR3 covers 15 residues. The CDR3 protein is CVSSQDLAIQETRYF. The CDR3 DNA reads TGTGTCAGCAGCCAAGATCTAGCCATTCAAGAGACCCGGTACTTC.

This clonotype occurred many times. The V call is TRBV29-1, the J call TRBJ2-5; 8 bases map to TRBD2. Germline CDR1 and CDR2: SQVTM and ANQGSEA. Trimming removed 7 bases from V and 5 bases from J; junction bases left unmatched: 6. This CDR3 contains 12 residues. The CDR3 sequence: CSAAEREETQYF. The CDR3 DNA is TGCAGCGCCGCGGAGCGGGAGGAGACCCAGTACTTC.

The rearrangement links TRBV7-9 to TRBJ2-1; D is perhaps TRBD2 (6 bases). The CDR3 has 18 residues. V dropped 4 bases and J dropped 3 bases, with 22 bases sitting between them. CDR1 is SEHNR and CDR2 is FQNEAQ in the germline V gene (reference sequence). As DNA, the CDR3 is TGTGCCAGCAGCTCCGCATTCGGACTATCGGGATTCTACAATGAGCAGTTCTTC. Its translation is CASSSAFGLSGFYNEQFF.